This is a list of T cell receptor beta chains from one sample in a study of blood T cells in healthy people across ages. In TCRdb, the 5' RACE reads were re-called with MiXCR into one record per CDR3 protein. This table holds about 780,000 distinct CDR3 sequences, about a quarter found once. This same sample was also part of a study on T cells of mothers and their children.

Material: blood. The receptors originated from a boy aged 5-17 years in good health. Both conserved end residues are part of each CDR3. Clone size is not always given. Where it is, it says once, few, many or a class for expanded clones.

CDR3aa: CSALRGAGGTTQYF
abundance: NA
j_gene: TRBJ2-5
v_gene: TRBV20-1

CDR3aa: CSASGAGGGSYEQFF
abundance: NA
j_gene: TRBJ2-1
v_gene: TRBV20-1

CDR3aa: CASSFSLGEQYF
abundance: few
j_gene: TRBJ2-5
v_gene: TRBV6-6

CDR3aa: CASSEVGGGDEQFF
abundance: few
j_gene: NA
v_gene: TRBV6-1

CDR3aa: CAIKEQVTNTEAFF
abundance: few
j_gene: TRBJ1-1
v_gene: TRBV10-3

CDR3aa: CASSLGWPAGEYEQFF
abundance: NA
j_gene: TRBJ2-1
v_gene: TRBV11-3

CDR3aa: CASSFAARETQYF
abundance: many
j_gene: TRBJ2-5
v_gene: TRBV7-3

CDR3aa: CASSERQGWNYGYTF
abundance: NA
j_gene: TRBJ1-2
v_gene: TRBV6-1

CDR3aa: CASSQDSRVREKLFF
abundance: few
j_gene: TRBJ1-4
v_gene: TRBV3-1

CDR3aa: CASSPGLGSDTQYF
abundance: few
j_gene: TRBJ2-3
v_gene: TRBV6-4

CDR3aa: CASSQSRGGGTEAFF
abundance: once
j_gene: TRBJ1-1
v_gene: TRBV3-1

CDR3aa: CASSPLRGTTDTQYF
abundance: NA
j_gene: TRBJ2-3
v_gene: TRBV4-1

CDR3aa: CASSLVGSGETQYF
abundance: many
j_gene: NA
v_gene: TRBV28

CDR3aa: CASSYRQEGREQYF
abundance: NA
j_gene: NA
v_gene: TRBV6-5

CDR3aa: CASSPRQAGGYTF
abundance: NA
j_gene: TRBJ1-2
v_gene: TRBV7-2

CDR3aa: CASSPASGNEQFF
abundance: many
j_gene: TRBJ2-1
v_gene: TRBV12-3/TRBV12-4

CDR3aa: CASSPSKGAVTYNSPLHF
abundance: once
j_gene: TRBJ1-6
v_gene: TRBV27

CDR3aa: CASSHPSTISPLHF
abundance: NA
j_gene: TRBJ1-6
v_gene: TRBV4-1

CDR3aa: CASTSDNYGYTF
abundance: NA
j_gene: TRBJ1-2
v_gene: TRBV10-3

CDR3aa: CASSLKGLAGKETQYF
abundance: NA
j_gene: TRBJ2-5
v_gene: TRBV7-8

CDR3aa: CASSLGPQQYF
abundance: few
j_gene: TRBJ2-7
v_gene: TRBV5-1

CDR3aa: CASSFHRDRSTDTQYF
abundance: few
j_gene: TRBJ2-3
v_gene: TRBV7-9

CDR3aa: CASSYSSRGAVGGYTF
abundance: NA
j_gene: TRBJ1-2
v_gene: TRBV6-5

CDR3aa: CASSPADREYTGELFF
abundance: NA
j_gene: TRBJ2-2
v_gene: TRBV5-1

CDR3aa: CASSIVYNEQFF
abundance: few
j_gene: TRBJ2-1
v_gene: TRBV19

CDR3aa: CASSYSTIPRGGGYTF
abundance: few
j_gene: TRBJ1-2
v_gene: TRBV6-6

CDR3aa: CASSYSRAASYNEQFF
abundance: few
j_gene: TRBJ2-1
v_gene: TRBV6-5

CDR3aa: CASRAGKGEAKNIQYF
abundance: NA
j_gene: TRBJ2-4
v_gene: TRBV2

CDR3aa: CASSSQGALLSFEQFF
abundance: few
j_gene: TRBJ2-1
v_gene: TRBV5-1